This TCR beta chain stems from a study of T cell responses to AZD1222 COVID-19 vaccine. This clone occurred a few times. Method: immunoSEQ multiplex PCR; TCRdb's copy keeps in-frame clones and lacks some. Of around 160,000 clones in the sample, more than 75% were seen once. The sequence was collected from an adult in good health. The starting material was peripheral blood, obtained on day 0 of AZD1222 vaccination.

Here the CDR3 reads CASSPTDSYEQYF. CDR3 nucleotides: TGTGCCAGCAGTCCGACGGACAGCTACGAGCAGTACTTC. The chain is built from TRBV6-5 and TRBJ2-7; D is possibly TRBD1 (6 bases). Germline values: CDR1 MNHEY, CDR2 SVGAGI. V was trimmed by 5 bases and J by 3 bases, leaving 11 bases between them. The CDR3 is 13 residues long.